This entry lists 29 T cell receptor beta chains sequenced from one sample in a study of OX40 agonist ivuxolimab in advanced cancers. Sequencing was performed with immunoSEQ multiplex PCR; in TCRdb, only in-frame clones are kept and a portion is missing. This sample yields around 26,000 clones, of which 79% are seen a single time; under 30% belongs to the top ten. The sample consisted of CD4+ or CD8+ T cells sorted from blood, taken in a trial of the OX40 agonist ivuxolimab. These receptors all stem from an adult with an advanced solid tumor such as melanoma, head and neck, liver or kidney cancer.

This rearrangement joins TRBV4-1 to TRBJ1-5, with D maybe TRBD1 (5 bases). Germline CDR1 is MGHRA and CDR2 is YSYEKL. The CDR3 sequence is 19 residues long. V was clipped by 0 bases and J by 4 bases, with 22 bases between them. The CDR3 DNA follows: TGCGCCAGCAGCCAAGATGATAGGGCAGGGAGCGTGGGGAATCAGCCCCAGCATTTT. Its translation is CASSQDDRAGSVGNQPQHF.

The rearrangement uses TRBV6-5 and TRBJ2-1; TRBD2 might be the D (5 bases). The CDR3 contains 11 residues. Germline-derived CDR1 and CDR2 are MNHEY and SVGAGI. The V and J ends lost 7 bases and 6 bases respectively, with 7 bases between them. The CDR3 reads CASTGTNEQFF. The DNA for the CDR3 is TGTGCCAGCACGGGAACCAATGAGCAGTTCTTC.

The chain combines TRBV13 with TRBJ2-7; TRBD1 is a possible D gene (6 bases). The CDR3 runs 15 residues. The germline V and J ends were trimmed by 5 bases and 0 bases, with 14 bases remaining between them. Per the germline V gene, CDR1 is PRHDT and CDR2 is FYEKMQ (reference sequence). The CDR3 protein is CASSPTGSGSYEQYF. In nucleotides, the CDR3 is TGTGCCAGCAGCCCCACAGGGTCAGGCTCCTACGAGCAGTACTTC.

In DNA form, the CDR3 reads TGTGCCAGCAGTTTATTGGGGGGGGAAGAGACCCAGTACTTC. It encodes CASSLLGGEETQYF. V usage is TRBV27 and J usage is TRBJ2-5; TRBD2 agrees at 7 bases. The V and J ends lost 1 base and 3 bases, in that order; junction bases with no gene match: 2. CDR3 length: 14 amino acids. Germline CDR1 and CDR2: MNHEY and SMNVEV (reference sequence).

The chain employs TRBV28 and TRBJ1-5; D is undetermined. Germline assignment: CDR1 MDHEN and CDR2 SYDVKM. With 4 bases removed from V and 7 bases from J, the gap between germline ends came to 14 bases. The CDR3 loop spans 14 amino acids. The CDR3 region is CASSSLMSGQPQHF. The CDR3 DNA reads TGTGCCAGCAGTTCCCTCATGTCTGGGCAGCCCCAGCATTTT.

The chain uses TRBV29-1 and TRBJ2-2, with TRBD2 identical over 7 bases. Unmatched junction bases numbered 2, after V lost 4 bases and J lost 3 bases. The CDR3 totals 13 residues. CDR1 is SQVTM and CDR2 is ANQGSEA in the germline V gene. The CDR3 region is CSVAAGDTGELFF. The DNA of the CDR3 is TGCAGCGTTGCTGCGGGGGACACCGGGGAGCTGTTTTTT.

This chain uses TRBV7-6 with TRBJ2-4; 7 bases are shared with TRBD2. V lost 4 bases to trimming and J lost 3 bases; unmatched junction nucleotides: 3. Germline values: CDR1 SGHVS, CDR2 FNYEAQ. This CDR3 has 14 residues. The CDR3 region has the DNA TGTGCCAGCAGCTCCGGGACTAACAAAAACATTCAGTACTTC. It yields the protein CASSSGTNKNIQYF.

The gene calls are TRBV4-1 and TRBJ2-3; TRBD2 aligns across 9 bases. V shed 8 bases, J shed 2 bases, and the junction held 5 bases outside the gene matches. The CDR3 runs to 14 residues. CDR1 and CDR2 from the germline V gene are MGHRA and YSYEKL. This CDR3 reads CASRSGGYTDTQYF. Here the CDR3 DNA reads TGCGCCAGCCGTAGCGGGGGATACACAGATACGCAGTATTTT.

The chain carries TRBV7-9 and TRBJ2-3; D gene unclear. There are 16 residues in the CDR3. V gave up 5 bases and J gave up 5 bases, with 20 bases separating them. Germline assignment: CDR1 SEHNR and CDR2 FQNEAQ (reference sequence). The CDR3 is CASSPRWPTDIDTQYF. Written as DNA, the CDR3 is TGTGCCAGCAGCCCTAGGTGGCCGACTGACATAGATACGCAGTATTTT.

J is TRBJ2-2 and V is TRBV6-6; D possibly uses TRBD1 or TRBD2 (5 bases each). This CDR3 is 13 amino acids long. V was clipped by 6 bases and J by 4 bases, with 9 bases between them. In germline, CDR1 is MNHNY, CDR2 SVGAGI (reference sequence). CDR3 in amino acids: CASRAGSTGELFF. CDR3 bases: TGTGCCAGCAGGGCAGGGAGCACCGGGGAGCTGTTTTTT.

V gene TRBV6-4 combines with J gene TRBJ2-3, with TRBD1 matching 8 bases. With V trimmed by 4 bases and J by 2 bases, 5 bases remained unmatched. The CDR3 has 15 amino acids. Looked up from germline, CDR1 is MRHNA and CDR2 is SNTAGT. CDR3 in DNA: TGTGCCAGCAGTGTCGGACAGGGCGACACAGATACGCAGTATTTT. Protein: CASSVGQGDTDTQYF.

V gene TRBV19 combines with J gene TRBJ1-2; the match to TRBD1 covers 9 bases. Looked up from germline, CDR1 is LNHDA and CDR2 is SQIVND (reference sequence). J was trimmed by 6 bases and V by 2 bases; bases with no gene match: 7. The CDR3 has 15 amino acids. In nucleotides, the CDR3 is TGTGCCAGTAGTATATTTTTTAACAGGGGGCATGGCTACACCTTC. It encodes CASSIFFNRGHGYTF.

By its share, this clone is medium-sized. The rearrangement uses TRBV2 and TRBJ1-5, with a weak D call TRBD1 (5 bases). Germline CDR1 SNHLY, CDR2 FYNNEI. This CDR3 is built from 16 residues. Trimming took 4 bases from V and 2 from J, leaving 15 bases between them. The CDR3 spells CASSVSEGPGNQPQHF. CDR3 bases: TGTGCCAGCAGTGTGTCTGAGGGGCCGGGCAATCAGCCCCAGCATTTT.

The rearrangement links TRBV6-4 to TRBJ2-2; TRBD1 matches at 7 bases. The V gene's germline CDR1 is MRHNA and CDR2 SNTAGT. CDR3 size: 13 residues. V gave up 7 bases and J gave up 8 bases; unmatched junction bases: 7. In DNA form, the CDR3 reads TGTGCCAGCAAAGACAGGGAGCAGGGGGAGCTGTTTTTT. Protein sequence: CASKDREQGELFF.

This chain joins TRBV9 and TRBJ1-1; weak D call: TRBD1 (6 bases). CDR1 is SGDLS and CDR2 is YYNGEE in the germline V gene. The length of the CDR3 is 15 residues. V was trimmed by 4 bases and J by 0 bases, leaving 13 bases between them. In DNA form, the CDR3 reads TGTGCCAGCAGCACCGGACAGACTTTGAACACTGAAGCTTTCTTT. This gives the protein CASSTGQTLNTEAFF.

The V gene is TRBV28, the J gene TRBJ2-3; maybe TRBD2 (6 bases). Germline V lookup: CDR1 MDHEN, CDR2 SYDVKM. V dropped 6 bases and J dropped 5 bases, with 18 bases sitting between them. The CDR3 length is 15 residues. In DNA form, the CDR3 reads TGTGCCAGCAGGTTAGCGGCTGGGTCCGTAGATACGCAGTATTTT. Its translation is CASRLAAGSVDTQYF.

The chain carries TRBV28 and TRBJ1-6, with D perhaps matching TRBD1 (5 bases). Germline-derived CDR1 and CDR2 are MDHEN and SYDVKM. The CDR3 runs 14 residues. V lost 5 bases, J lost 7 bases, and 12 bases lay in between. This chain's CDR3 is CASSRGTENSPLHF. The CDR3 region has the DNA TGTGCCAGCAGTCGCGGGACGGAGAATTCACCCCTCCACTTT.

The gene calls are TRBV4-1 and TRBJ2-7, with D uncertain. With 4 bases removed from V and 3 bases from J, the gap between germline ends came to 10 bases. Germline loops: CDR1 MGHRA, CDR2 YSYEKL. CDR3 length: 13 amino acids. CDR3 protein: CASSRTEVYEQYF. CDR3 sequence (DNA): TGCGCCAGCAGCCGAACGGAAGTCTACGAGCAGTACTTC.

The gene calls are TRBV6-5 and TRBJ2-3; 9 bases map to TRBD1. Per germline, CDR1 MNHEY and CDR2 SVGAGI. The CDR3 sequence is 15 residues long. The ends lost 5 bases at V and 3 bases at J; junction bases unmatched: 6. The chain's CDR3 is CASSPQGALTDTQYF. The CDR3 DNA is TGTGCCAGCAGTCCACAGGGGGCTCTAACAGATACGCAGTATTTT.

The chain is built from TRBV6-5 and TRBJ1-5, with 7 bases fitting TRBD1. V shed 5 bases and J 5 bases; nucleotides not matched to a gene: 6. Germline V gene lookup returns CDR1 MNHEY and CDR2 SVGAGI. CDR3 length: 14 amino acids. CDR3: CASSNRGRDQPQHF. CDR3 nucleotide sequence: TGTGCCAGCAGTAACAGGGGCAGGGATCAGCCCCAGCATTTT.

This clone was picked up one time. This chain connects TRBV7-3 to TRBJ2-5; 13 bases map to TRBD2. The V segment lost 2 bases and the J segment 0 bases; nucleotides outside the gene matches: 6. The CDR3 runs to 18 residues. The germline CDR1 and CDR2 sequences are SGHTA and FQGTGA. CDR3 sequence: CASSLLGTSGINQETQYF. CDR3 bases: TGTGCCAGCAGCTTACTTGGGACTAGCGGGATTAACCAAGAGACCCAGTACTTC.

To note about this clone: Germline and junction disagree at one end, which may indicate a read error. J is TRBJ2-5 and V is TRBV7-9; possibly TRBD2 for D (7 bases). Per germline, CDR1 SEHNR and CDR2 FQNEAQ (reference sequence). The CDR3 is 11 residues long. In DNA, the CDR3 is TGTGCCAGCAGCCTCGGGGGGCACGAGAACTTC. Translated, it gives CASSLGGHENF.

This chain joins TRBV6-1 and TRBJ2-7; D not resolved. CDR3 length equals 13 residues. CDR1 MNHNS and CDR2 SASEGT come from the germline V gene. Trimming shortened V by 1 base and J by 3 bases, and 7 bases separated the two germline ends. CDR3 DNA sequence: TGTGCCAGCAGTGAAGTAAACAGCTACGAGCAGTACTTC. It encodes CASSEVNSYEQYF.

This clone has a handful of counts. V and J are TRBV9 and TRBJ2-3; tentative D call: TRBD2 (7 bases). V lost 4 bases and J 1 base, leaving 13 bases between the germline ends. Germline values: CDR1 SGDLS, CDR2 YYNGEE. This CDR3 has 15 amino acids. This chain's CDR3 is CASSPRGGRTDTQYF. The CDR3 coding sequence is TGTGCCAGCAGCCCGAGGGGGGGCCGCACAGATACGCAGTATTTT. The variable domain in full, completed from reference TRBV9 and TRBJ2-3, reads DSGVTQTPKHLITATGQRVTLRCSPRSGDLSVYWYQQSLDQGLQFLIQYYNGEERAKGNILERFSAQQFPDLHSELNLSSLELGDSALYFCASSPRGGRTDTQYFGPGTRLTVL.

The chain is built from TRBV7-6 and TRBJ1-6, with D unresolved. CDR3 length: 14 residues. Trimming removed 5 bases from V and 7 bases from J, with 12 bases in between. Germline lookup yields CDR1 SGHVS and CDR2 FNYEAQ. The CDR3 DNA sequence: TGTGCCAGCAGCGCAAGCGGGGTAAATTCACCCCTCCACTTT. This codes for CASSASGVNSPLHF.

The rearrangement uses TRBV5-4 and TRBJ2-6, with D perhaps matching TRBD1 (6 bases). This CDR3 region has 16 residues. Germline V gene data show CDR1 as SGHNT and CDR2 as YYREEE (reference sequence). The ends were cut back, 3 bases at V and 1 base at J, with 11 bases in the middle. The CDR3 DNA is TGTGCCAGCAGCTCCCGGACAGCTTCTGGGGCCAACGTCCTGACTTTC. Translated: CASSSRTASGANVLTF.

Only one count was recorded for this clone. This chain joins TRBV27 and TRBJ1-2; weak D call: TRBD1 (5 bases). Germline V lookup: CDR1 MNHEY, CDR2 SMNVEV (reference sequence). The ends were cut back, 5 bases at V and 8 bases at J, with 15 bases in the middle. This CDR3 has 13 amino acids. The CDR3 nucleotides read TGTGCCAGCAGTGTACAGGCTTTGGGAGGCTACACCTTC. Amino acid sequence: CASSVQALGGYTF.

The rearrangement joins TRBV13 to TRBJ1-4; 8 bases map to TRBD1. Germline assignment: CDR1 PRHDT and CDR2 FYEKMQ (reference sequence). V shed 4 bases and J 7 bases; nucleotides not matched to a gene: 5. This CDR3 region has 14 residues. The CDR3 DNA reads TGTGCCAGCAGCTCCGGGACAGGCGGTGAAAAACTGTTTTTT. Its translation is CASSSGTGGEKLFF.

This chain links TRBV9 with TRBJ2-5; 12 bases line up with TRBD2. Germline CDR1 is SGDLS and CDR2 is YYNGEE. After removal of 2 bases from V and 4 bases from J, the junction contained 3 bases not matched to a gene. The CDR3 covers 15 residues. CDR3 coding DNA: TGTGCCAGCAGCGTTGAGGGACTAGCGGGAGAGACCCAGTACTTC. This gives the protein CASSVEGLAGETQYF.